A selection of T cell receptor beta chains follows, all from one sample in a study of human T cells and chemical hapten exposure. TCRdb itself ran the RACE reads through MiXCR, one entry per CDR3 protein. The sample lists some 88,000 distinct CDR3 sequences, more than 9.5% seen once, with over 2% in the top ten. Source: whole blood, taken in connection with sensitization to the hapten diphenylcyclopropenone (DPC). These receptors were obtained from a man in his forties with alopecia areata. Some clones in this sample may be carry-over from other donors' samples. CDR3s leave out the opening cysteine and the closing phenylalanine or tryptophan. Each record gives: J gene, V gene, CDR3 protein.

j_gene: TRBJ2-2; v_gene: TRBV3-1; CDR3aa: ASSQLTGTIGELF
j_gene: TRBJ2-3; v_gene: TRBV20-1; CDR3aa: SARIPGTSRTDTQY
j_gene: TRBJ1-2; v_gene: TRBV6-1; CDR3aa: ASSAYGYT
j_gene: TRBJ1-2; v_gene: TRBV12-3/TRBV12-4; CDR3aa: ASSLKQNYGYT
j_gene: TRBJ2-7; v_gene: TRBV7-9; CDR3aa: ASSKWDNTYEQY
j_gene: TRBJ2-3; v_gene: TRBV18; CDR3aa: ASSQNRLAGEADTQY
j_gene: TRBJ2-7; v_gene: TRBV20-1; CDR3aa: SAPDGISYEQY
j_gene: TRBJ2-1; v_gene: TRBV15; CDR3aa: ATSRVHVAGGDDEQF
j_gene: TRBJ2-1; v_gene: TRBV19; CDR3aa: ASGRLAESNEQF
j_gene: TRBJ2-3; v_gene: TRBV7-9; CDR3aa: ASSFLAGPTDTQY
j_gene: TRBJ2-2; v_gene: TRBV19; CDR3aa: ASTELTGGYGTGELF
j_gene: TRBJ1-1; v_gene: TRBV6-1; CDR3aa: ATEDRGPEAF
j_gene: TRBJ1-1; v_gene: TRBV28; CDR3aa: ATGTSMNTEAF
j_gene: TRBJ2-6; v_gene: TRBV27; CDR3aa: ASSPWTGLSSGANVLT
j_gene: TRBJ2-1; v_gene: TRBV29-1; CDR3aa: SVEGVDEQF
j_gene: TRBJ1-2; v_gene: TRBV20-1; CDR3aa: SAPTLDGDYGYT
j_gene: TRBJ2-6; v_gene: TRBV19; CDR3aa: ASLDGGAGANVLT
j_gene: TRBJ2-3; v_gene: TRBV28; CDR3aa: ASREDYSGNGVDTQY
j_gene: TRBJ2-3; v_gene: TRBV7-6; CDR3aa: ASSLSRGADTQY
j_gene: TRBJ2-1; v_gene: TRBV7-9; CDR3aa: ASRFSGRGTDEQF
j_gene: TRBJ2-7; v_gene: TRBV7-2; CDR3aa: ASSLYTGQGYEQY
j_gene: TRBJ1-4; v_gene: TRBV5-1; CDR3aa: ASSLAPAGHNEKLF
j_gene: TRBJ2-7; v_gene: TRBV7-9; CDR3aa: ASSLAAVWDSDSYEQY
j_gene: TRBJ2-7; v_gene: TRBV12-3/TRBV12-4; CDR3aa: ASSTAGVNEQY
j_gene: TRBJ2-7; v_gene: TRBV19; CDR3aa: ASSPHPGLAGHYEQY
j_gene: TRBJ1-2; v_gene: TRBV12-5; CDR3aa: ASGLGPVDGYT
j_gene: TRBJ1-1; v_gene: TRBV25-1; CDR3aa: ATLQGTEAF
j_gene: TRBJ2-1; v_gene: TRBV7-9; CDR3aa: ASSPTPGSPGPYNEQF
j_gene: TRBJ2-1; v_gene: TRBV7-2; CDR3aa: ASSFRTSAYNEQF
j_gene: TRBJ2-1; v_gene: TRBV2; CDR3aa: ASRLVPVNEQF
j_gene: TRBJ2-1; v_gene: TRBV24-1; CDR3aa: ATSDRGYNEQF
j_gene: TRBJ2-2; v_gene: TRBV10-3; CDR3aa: AISESFGPGELF
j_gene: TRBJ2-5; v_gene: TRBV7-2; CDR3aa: ASSLGAGGRWGETQY
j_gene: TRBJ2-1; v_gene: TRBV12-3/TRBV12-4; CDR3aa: ASTWSGAPYNEQF
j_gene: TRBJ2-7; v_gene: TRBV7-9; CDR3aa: ASSSPGTSEYEQY
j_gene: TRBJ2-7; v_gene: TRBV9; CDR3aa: ASSPRPTTYEQY
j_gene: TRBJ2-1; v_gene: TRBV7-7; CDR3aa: ASSARTSGRASNEQF
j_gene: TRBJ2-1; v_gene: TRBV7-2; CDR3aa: ASSLKWGQGSYNEQF
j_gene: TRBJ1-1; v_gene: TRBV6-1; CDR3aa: ASRAEGACRAF
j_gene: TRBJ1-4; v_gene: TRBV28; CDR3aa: ASSFFGPGVANEKLF
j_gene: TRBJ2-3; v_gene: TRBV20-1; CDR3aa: SARRPRLAGTDTQY
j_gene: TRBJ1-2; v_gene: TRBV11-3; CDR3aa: ASSLDAGDYGYT
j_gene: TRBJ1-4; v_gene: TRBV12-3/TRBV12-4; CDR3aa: ASSGGGTTNEKLF